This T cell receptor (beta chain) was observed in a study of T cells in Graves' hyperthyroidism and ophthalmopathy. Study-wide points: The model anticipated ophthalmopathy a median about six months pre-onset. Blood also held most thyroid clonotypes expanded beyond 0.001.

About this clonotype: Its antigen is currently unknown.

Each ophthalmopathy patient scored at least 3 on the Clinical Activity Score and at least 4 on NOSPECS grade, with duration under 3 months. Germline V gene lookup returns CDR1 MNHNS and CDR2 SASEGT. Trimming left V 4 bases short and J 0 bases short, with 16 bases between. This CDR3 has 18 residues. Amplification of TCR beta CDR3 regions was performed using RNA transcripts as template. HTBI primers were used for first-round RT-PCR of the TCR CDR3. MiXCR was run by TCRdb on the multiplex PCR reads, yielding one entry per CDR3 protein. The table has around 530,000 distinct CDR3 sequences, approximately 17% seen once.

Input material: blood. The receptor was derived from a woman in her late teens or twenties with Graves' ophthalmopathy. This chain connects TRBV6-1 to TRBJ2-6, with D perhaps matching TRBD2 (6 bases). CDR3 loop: CASSGALGRTSGANVLTF. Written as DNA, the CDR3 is TGTGCCAGCAGTGGGGCCTTGGGGAGGACCTCTGGGGCCAACGTCCTGACTTTC.